This T cell receptor beta chain stems from a study of T-cell reconstitution after alpha-beta-depleted transplantation in children. Trimming took 0 bases from V and 2 from J, leaving 8 bases between them. CDR1 and CDR2 from the germline V gene are LNHNV and YYDKDF (reference sequence). The CDR3 sequence is 14 residues long. Molecular barcoding with unique molecular identifiers was used for the TCRbeta library. In TCRdb, the PCR reads were re-called with MiXCR into one record per CDR3 protein. The sample has 200,000 or so distinct CDR3 sequences; about 6.6% are singletons. The V call is TRBV15, the J call TRBJ2-7; weak D call: TRBD2 (5 bases). The TCR originated in a boy aged 2-9 years with acute lymphoblastic leukemia, due to receive a stem cell transplant. The input for sequencing was PBMCs, taken before TCRalphabeta/CD19-depleted stem cell transplant. CDR3 sequence (DNA): TGTGCCACCAGCAGAGATCCGGGAACCTACGAGCAGTACTTC. This translates into CATSRDPGTYEQYF.